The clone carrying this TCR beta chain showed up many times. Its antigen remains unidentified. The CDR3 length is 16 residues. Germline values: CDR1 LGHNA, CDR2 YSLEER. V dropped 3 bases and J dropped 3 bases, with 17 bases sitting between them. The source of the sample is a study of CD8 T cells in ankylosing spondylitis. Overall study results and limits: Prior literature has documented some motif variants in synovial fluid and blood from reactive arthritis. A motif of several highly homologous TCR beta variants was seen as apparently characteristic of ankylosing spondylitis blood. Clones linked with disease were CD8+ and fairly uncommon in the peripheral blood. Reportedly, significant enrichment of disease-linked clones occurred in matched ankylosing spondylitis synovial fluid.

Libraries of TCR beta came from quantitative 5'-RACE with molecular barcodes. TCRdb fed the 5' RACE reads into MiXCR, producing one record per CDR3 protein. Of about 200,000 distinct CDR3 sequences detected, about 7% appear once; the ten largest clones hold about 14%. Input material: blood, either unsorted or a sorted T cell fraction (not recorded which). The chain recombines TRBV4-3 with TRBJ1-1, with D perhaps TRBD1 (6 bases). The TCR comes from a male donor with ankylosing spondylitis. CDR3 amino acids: CASSHPNRQDHTEAFF. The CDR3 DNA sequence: TGCGCCAGCAGCCATCCCAATAGACAGGATCACACTGAAGCTTTCTTT.